Each of the 17 T cell receptor beta chains below was sequenced from the same sample in a study of T cell responses to AZD1222 COVID-19 vaccine. Clones were sequenced by immunoSEQ multiplex PCR, and TCRdb holds only the in-frame ones, with some missing. The repertoire holds 150,000 or so clones, with about 86% as singletons. The material was peripheral blood, obtained on day 0 of MenACWY control vaccination. The receptors stem from an adult in good health.

The chain employs TRBV7-9 and TRBJ1-1, with D possibly TRBD1 on 5 matching bases. Germline loops: CDR1 SEHNR, CDR2 FQNEAQ (reference sequence). CDR3 length equals 15 residues. Deletions cut 5 bases from V and 1 base from J, with 14 bases between. CDR3 nucleotide sequence: TGTGCCAGCAGCCCCCGGGAGGGGAGGAACACTGAAGCTTTCTTT. As protein: CASSPREGRNTEAFF.

CDR3 DNA: TGCGCCAGCAGCACCGGACAGGGGAGGCCGCGTCGTGAAAAACTGTTTTTT. Protein product: CASSTGQGRPRREKLFF. V is TRBV5-1 and J is TRBJ1-4, with TRBD1 matching over 9 bases. CDR3 length equals 17 residues. CDR1 and CDR2 (germline): SGHRS, YFSETQ. The trim removed 4 bases at V and 7 bases at J, leaving 14 bases unmatched.

The chain links TRBV28 to TRBJ2-3, with no clear D. The CDR3 sequence is 14 residues long. V was trimmed by 2 bases and J by 6 bases, leaving 12 bases between them. The germline V gene encodes CDR1 MDHEN and CDR2 SYDVKM. As DNA, the CDR3 is TGTGCCAGCAGTTTAGAGTCAACGGATGATACGCAGTATTTT. Translation: CASSLESTDDTQYF.

The V and J genes are TRBV7-2 and TRBJ2-5; D uncertain. Germline V gene data show CDR1 as SGHTA and CDR2 as FQGNSA. The CDR3 is made up of 13 amino acids. V lost 4 bases to trimming and J lost 7 bases, with 13 bases between them. This CDR3 is CASSSPTTRTQYF. CDR3 bases: TGTGCCAGCAGCTCCCCTACAACCCGGACCCAGTACTTC.

The chain combines TRBV5-1 with TRBJ2-3, with 11 bases aligning to TRBD1. The CDR3 consists of 14 residues. Germline CDR1 and CDR2: SGHRS and YFSETQ. V lost 7 bases and J lost 3; bases outside the gene matches: 4. CDR3 coding DNA: TGCGCCAGCCGGGGACAGGGGGGGACAGATACGCAGTATTTT. Protein product: CASRGQGGTDTQYF.

V gene TRBV3-1 (or the pseudogene TRBV3-2) combines with J gene TRBJ1-2; TRBD1 is a possible D gene (5 bases). V was cut by 2 bases and J by 8 bases, with 18 bases left in between. Per germline, CDR1 LGHDT and CDR2 YNNKEL (reference sequence). This CDR3 comprises 15 residues. CDR3 nucleotide sequence: TGTGCCAGCAGCCAAAACCCAGGAGGGACGGGGGGCTACACCTTC. This encodes CASSQNPGGTGGYTF.

For the CDR3, the DNA is TGTGCCAGCAGCTTGCCTCTAGGGGAGGGTACGCAGTATTTT. Translating it yields CASSLPLGEGTQYF. The chain has TRBV5-4 and TRBJ2-3; 7 bases are a match to TRBD2. Per germline, CDR1 SGHNT and CDR2 YYREEE (reference sequence). Germline trimming cut 1 base from V and 8 bases from J; bases unmatched to any gene: 7. The CDR3 runs 14 residues. Combining the CDR3 with reference TRBV5-4 and TRBJ2-3 gives the whole variable domain ETGVTQSPTHLIKTRGQQVTLRCSSQSGHNTVSWYQQALGQGPQFIFQYYREEENGRGNFPPRFSGLQFPNYSSELNVNALELDDSALYLCASSLPLGEGTQYFGPGTRLTVL.

This chain links TRBV30 with TRBJ2-1; 9 nucleotides align to TRBD2. The CDR3 length is 16 residues. From germline, CDR1 is GTSNPN and CDR2 SVGIG (reference sequence). The junction had 8 bases not matched to a gene; V was cut back by 0 bases and J by 5 bases. This chain's CDR3 is CAWSVRLAGSNNEQFF. In nucleotides, the CDR3 is TGTGCCTGGAGTGTCAGGCTAGCGGGATCTAACAATGAGCAGTTCTTC.

This clone was recorded once. CDR3 in amino acids: CASSQRQGRPGQQYF. CDR3 nucleotides: TGTGCCAGCAGCCAGCGGCAGGGCCGCCCGGGCCAGCAGTACTTC. The rearrangement links TRBV14 to TRBJ2-7, with D tentatively TRBD1 (5 bases). The V gene lost 3 bases and the J gene lost 8 bases, with 20 bases spanning the gap. Germline lookup yields CDR1 SGHDN and CDR2 FVKESK. The CDR3 spans 15 residues. Supplemented by reference TRBV14 and TRBJ2-7, the full variable domain reads EAGVTQFPSHSVIEKGQTVTLRCDPISGHDNLYWYRRVMGKEIKFLLHFVKESKQDESGMPNNRFLAERTGGTYSTLKVQPAELEDSGVYFCASSQRQGRPGQQYFGPGTRLTVT.

This clone was detected only once. The chain is built from TRBV12-3 or TRBV12-4 and TRBJ1-4; TRBD1 aligns across 8 bases. This CDR3 is built from 13 residues. J was trimmed by 8 bases and V by 6 bases; bases with no gene match: 5. The CDR3, as DNA: TGTGCCAGCAGCTATGGACAGGGCGAAAAACTGTTTTTT. Residues: CASSYGQGEKLFF.

This clone was recorded a few times. V gene TRBV6-5 combines with J gene TRBJ2-7; D is uncertain. CDR3 length equals 15 residues. V was pared by 8 bases and J by 2 bases, with 19 bases between. Per the germline V gene, CDR1 is MNHEY and CDR2 is SVGAGI. Here the CDR3 reads CASEVWAASAYEQYF. The CDR3, as DNA: TGTGCCAGCGAGGTATGGGCAGCATCTGCCTACGAGCAGTACTTC.

The count of this clone is one. The gene calls are TRBV13 and TRBJ1-6; perhaps TRBD1 as D (5 bases). This CDR3 comprises 14 residues. Germline loops: CDR1 PRHDT, CDR2 FYEKMQ (reference sequence). Trimming removed 4 bases at V and 7 bases at J, with 11 bases between. The DNA of the CDR3 is TGTGCCAGCAGCTCCTCGGGACTCAATTCACCCCTCCACTTT. Its protein product is CASSSSGLNSPLHF. The whole variable domain, remainder taken from reference TRBV13 and TRBJ1-6, is AAGVIQSPRHLIKEKRETATLKCYPIPRHDTVYWYQQGPGQDPQFLISFYEKMQSDKGSIPDRFSAQQFSDYHSELNMSSLELGDSALYFCASSSSGLNSPLHFGNGTRLTVT.

The chain has TRBV28 and TRBJ1-5; D may be TRBD1 (6 bases). With 5 bases removed from V and 0 bases from J, the gap between germline ends came to 17 bases. Germline V gene lookup returns CDR1 MDHEN and CDR2 SYDVKM. The CDR3 covers 17 residues. As DNA, the CDR3 is TGTGCCAGCAGTGATGGGGGGAGGGGGAATAGCAATCAGCCCCAGCATTTT. Translation gives CASSDGGRGNSNQPQHF.

As DNA, the CDR3 is TGTGCCAGCAGTTTAGGGGGTTCAGGGGGCTTCCCCATCTATGGCTACACCTTC. It translates to CASSLGGSGGFPIYGYTF. The chain uses TRBV28 and TRBJ1-2, with 8 positions matching TRBD1. Germline V gene data show CDR1 as MDHEN and CDR2 as SYDVKM. The V segment lost 2 bases and the J segment 4 bases; nucleotides outside the gene matches: 15. The CDR3 contains 18 residues.

The chain joins TRBV9 to TRBJ2-5; the match to TRBD2 covers 9 bases. The ends lost 4 bases at V and 5 bases at J; junction bases unmatched: 12. This CDR3 is built from 16 residues. Germline loops: CDR1 SGDLS, CDR2 YYNGEE. Here the CDR3 DNA reads TGTGCCAGCAGCCCGGGACTTGGCGGGGGGGAGGAGACCCAGTACTTC. Its translation: CASSPGLGGGEETQYF.

The chain joins TRBV7-9 to TRBJ1-4; no clear D. The V gene lost 7 bases and the J gene lost 2 bases, with 11 bases spanning the gap. CDR1 is SEHNR, CDR2 FQNEAQ, per germline (reference sequence). This CDR3 region has 14 residues. CDR3 sequence reads: CASTLAGTNEKLFF. The CDR3 DNA reads as TGTGCCAGCACCCTGGCGGGTACTAATGAAAAACTGTTTTTT.

V is TRBV5-1 and J is TRBJ2-5; D may match TRBD1 or TRBD2 (5 bases each). V lost 2 bases and J 4 bases, leaving 12 bases between the germline ends. The length of the CDR3 is 14 residues. Per the germline V gene, CDR1 is SGHRS and CDR2 is YFSETQ. The CDR3 region has the DNA TGCGCCAGCAGCTTCGGGGCCGGAGGAGAGACCCAGTACTTC. It yields the protein CASSFGAGGETQYF.